Presented here are 27 T cell receptor beta chains from one specimen sequenced in a study of T cell changes during pregnancy in multiple sclerosis. Measured with immunoSEQ multiplex PCR; TCRdb has only the in-frame clones, and not every one. Here the sample spans tens of thousands of clones, about 93% being singletons. The material was peripheral blood, obtained in the first trimester of pregnancy. All receptors derive from a female donor with multiple sclerosis, enrolled in a pregnancy study.

V and J are TRBV5-1 and TRBJ2-7, with D possibly TRBD1 on 5 matching bases. The ends were cut back, 4 bases at V and 2 bases at J, with 13 bases in the middle. Germline lookup yields CDR1 SGHRS and CDR2 YFSETQ. The CDR3 sequence is 14 residues long. The CDR3 is CASSILDKTYEQYF. In nucleotides, the CDR3 is TGCGCCAGCAGCATACTGGACAAGACCTACGAGCAGTACTTC. The full variable domain, with the rest looked up from reference TRBV5-1 and TRBJ2-7, is KAGVTQTPRYLIKTRGQQVTLSCSPISGHRSVSWYQQTPGQGLQFLFEYFSETQRNKGNFPGRFSGRQFSNSRSEMNVSTLELGDSALYLCASSILDKTYEQYFGPGTRLTVT.

This clone was found once. The chain is built from TRBV5-1 and TRBJ1-1, with a possible D match to TRBD1 (6 bases). Per germline, CDR1 SGHRS and CDR2 YFSETQ. The length of the CDR3 is 16 residues. Trimming took 2 bases from V and 4 from J, leaving 18 bases between them. The CDR3 DNA reads as TGCGCCAGCAGCTTATCCACAAGAGGGGGAAGCACTGAAGCTTTCTTT. Translation gives CASSLSTRGGSTEAFF. The variable domain in full, completed from reference TRBV5-1 and TRBJ1-1, reads KAGVTQTPRYLIKTRGQQVTLSCSPISGHRSVSWYQQTPGQGLQFLFEYFSETQRNKGNFPGRFSGRQFSNSRSEMNVSTLELGDSALYLCASSLSTRGGSTEAFFGQGTRLTVV.

The chain joins TRBV7-8 to TRBJ1-1; no clear D. CDR3 length: 15 amino acids. The germline gives CDR1 SGHVS, CDR2 FQNEAQ. V was pared by 1 base and J by 0 bases, with 9 bases between. CDR3 in amino acids: CASSLDGGMNTEAFF. The CDR3 nucleotides read TGTGCCAGCAGCTTAGATGGCGGGATGAACACTGAAGCTTTCTTT.

This clone was seen a single time. The V gene is TRBV9, the J gene TRBJ2-7, with 11 bases matching TRBD2. V shed 2 bases and J 7 bases; nucleotides not matched to a gene: 8. Germline CDR1 and CDR2: SGDLS and YYNGEE. This CDR3 region has 15 residues. CDR3 DNA sequence: TGTGCCAGCAGCGTTGGACTAGCGGGTATCCGGGAGCAGTACTTC. It is translated as CASSVGLAGIREQYF.

The chain employs TRBV15 and TRBJ2-1, with 11 nucleotides matching TRBD2. The CDR3 extends over 16 amino acids. CDR1 is LNHNV and CDR2 is YYDKDF in the germline V gene (reference sequence). With V trimmed by 1 base and J by 6 bases, 5 bases remained unmatched. This chain's CDR3 is CATSRGSSGRSNEQFF. The CDR3 DNA reads TGTGCCACCAGCAGAGGGTCTAGCGGGAGGAGCAATGAGCAGTTCTTC.

The V call is TRBV19, the J call TRBJ2-7; D gene unclear. V lost 5 bases to trimming and J lost 6 bases, with 14 bases between them. The CDR3 covers 13 residues. Germline V gene data show CDR1 as LNHDA and CDR2 as SQIVND (reference sequence). DNA for the CDR3: TGTGCCAGTAGTCCAGACGGAGACGGCGAGCAGTACTTC. Its protein is CASSPDGDGEQYF.

The chain is built from TRBV7-3 and TRBJ2-5; weak D call: TRBD1 (6 bases). This CDR3 contains 15 residues. V dropped 5 bases and J dropped 2 bases, with 15 bases sitting between them. Germline CDR1 reads SGHTA; CDR2 reads FQGTGA. The CDR3 DNA follows: TGTGCCAGCAGCGCCTTAACAGGGCCGCAAGAGACCCAGTACTTC. Protein product: CASSALTGPQETQYF.

This chain links TRBV6-5 with TRBJ2-5, with D tentatively TRBD1 (5 bases). V was clipped by 4 bases and J by 5 bases, with 11 bases between them. CDR3 size: 13 residues. The germline gives CDR1 MNHEY, CDR2 SVGAGI. Here the CDR3 DNA reads TGTGCCAGCAGTTTAACAGGTTGGGAGACCCAGTACTTC. This translates into CASSLTGWETQYF.

The V call is TRBV5-4, the J call TRBJ2-5, with TRBD1 matching over 9 bases. The CDR3 runs 13 residues. The germline V gene has CDR1 SGHNT and CDR2 YYREEE (reference sequence). J was trimmed by 3 bases and V by 6 bases; bases with no gene match: 3. The CDR3 DNA follows: TGTGCCAGCAAGGGACAGGGTGAAGAGACCCAGTACTTC. This translates into CASKGQGEETQYF.

The V call is TRBV11-2, the J call TRBJ2-2; 8 bases match TRBD2. The junction had 8 bases not matched to a gene; V was cut back by 5 bases and J by 6 bases. The CDR3 sequence is 15 residues long. The germline V gene has CDR1 SGHAT and CDR2 FQNNGV. CDR3 in amino acids: CASSGSGGVAGELFF. The CDR3 bases are TGTGCCAGCAGCGGGAGCGGGGGAGTGGCCGGGGAGCTGTTTTTT.

The chain couples TRBV28 to TRBJ2-5; no firm D call. Looked up from germline, CDR1 is MDHEN and CDR2 is SYDVKM. The germline V and J ends were trimmed by 4 bases and 5 bases, with 2 bases remaining between them. The CDR3 consists of 10 residues. The CDR3: CASSSETQYF. CDR3 DNA sequence: TGTGCCAGCAGTTCGGAGACCCAGTACTTC.

J is TRBJ2-1 and V is TRBV11-2, with TRBD1 matching over 7 bases. Germline CDR1 and CDR2: SGHAT and FQNNGV. V trimming: 1 base; J trimming: 3 bases; junction bases outside the gene matches: 9. CDR3 length equals 17 residues. CDR3 DNA: TGTGCCAGCAGCTTAGGGGGGACAGAACTTTTCTACAATGAGCAGTTCTTC. Translated, it gives CASSLGGTELFYNEQFF.

The chain is built from TRBV27 and TRBJ2-7; D is unclear. Trimming removed 5 bases from V and 2 bases from J, with 13 bases in between. Germline values: CDR1 MNHEY, CDR2 SMNVEV (reference sequence). This CDR3 comprises 14 residues. CDR3 amino acids: CASSPLDMTYEQYF. The CDR3 region has the DNA TGTGCCAGCAGTCCGCTCGACATGACCTACGAGCAGTACTTC.

The rearrangement joins TRBV5-1 to TRBJ2-1; 11 positions match TRBD2. Germline V lookup: CDR1 SGHRS, CDR2 YFSETQ. V was pared by 4 bases and J by 5 bases, with 11 bases of the junction left unmatched. The CDR3 extends over 17 amino acids. The CDR3 DNA reads TGCGCCAGCAGCGAGAAAATAGCGGGAGGGCTCCACAATGAGCAGTTCTTC. The encoded protein is CASSEKIAGGLHNEQFF.

The chain employs TRBV4-1 and TRBJ1-1; D call uncertain. The CDR3 is made up of 14 amino acids. CDR1 is MGHRA, CDR2 YSYEKL, per germline. V lost 1 base, J lost 0 bases, and 6 bases lay in between. CDR3 DNA: TGCGCCAGCAGCCAAGTCGCGGTGAACACTGAAGCTTTCTTT. Encoded protein: CASSQVAVNTEAFF.

The chain has TRBV7-7 and TRBJ2-1; 9 bases agree with TRBD2. The J segment lost 8 bases and the V segment lost 1 base, leaving 6 bases of the junction unmatched. This CDR3 spans 15 amino acids. Germline V lookup: CDR1 SSHAT, CDR2 FNYEAQ (reference sequence). The CDR3 DNA reads as TGTGCCAGCAGCTTAGTCCCTAGCGGGATGCATGAGCAGTTCTTC. This gives the protein CASSLVPSGMHEQFF.

The chain couples TRBV5-1 to TRBJ2-1; the match to TRBD1 covers 9 bases. Germline values: CDR1 SGHRS, CDR2 YFSETQ. The CDR3 totals 16 residues. Trimming removed 7 bases from V and 10 bases from J; junction bases left unmatched: 18. The CDR3 loop is CASRLTGTGISWEQFF. The CDR3 DNA follows: TGCGCCAGCCGCCTTACCGGGACAGGGATATCGTGGGAGCAGTTCTTC.

The CDR3 protein is CASSQERGDGPSTDTQYF. CDR3 DNA sequence: TGCGCCAGCAGCCAAGAACGCGGGGACGGCCCGTCGACAGATACGCAGTATTTT. The chain joins TRBV4-1 to TRBJ2-3; possibly TRBD2 for D (6 bases). The CDR3 is made up of 18 amino acids. Germline assignment: CDR1 MGHRA and CDR2 YSYEKL. Between the trimmed V and J ends, which lost 0 bases and 3 bases, there was a span of 19 bases.

This clone has only one observation. The V call is TRBV9, the J call TRBJ2-7; a weak D match, TRBD1 (6 bases). Trimming took off 2 bases at V and 3 bases at J, with 18 bases between the two ends. Germline V gene lookup returns CDR1 SGDLS and CDR2 YYNGEE. This CDR3 has 16 amino acids. The CDR3: CASSVGVGRGHYEQYF. The CDR3 bases are TGTGCCAGCAGCGTGGGGGTGGGCAGGGGACACTACGAGCAGTACTTC.

The rearrangement uses TRBV7-9 and TRBJ2-7; 10 nucleotides align to TRBD1. Germline V gene lookup returns CDR1 SEHNR and CDR2 FQNEAQ (reference sequence). V lost 5 bases and J lost 6; bases outside the gene matches: 7. CDR3 length equals 14 residues. The chain's CDR3 is CASSTRDRGSEQYF. CDR3 coding DNA: TGTGCCAGCAGCACGCGGGACAGGGGAAGCGAGCAGTACTTC.

This chain links TRBV7-8 with TRBJ1-1; D possibly corresponds to TRBD1 (6 bases). Germline lookup yields CDR1 SGHVS and CDR2 FQNEAQ. Trimming took 5 bases from V and 2 from J, leaving 18 bases between them. The CDR3 totals 16 residues. The CDR3 is CASSPPPQGFNTEAFF. The DNA for the CDR3 is TGTGCCAGCAGCCCTCCCCCACAGGGTTTTAACACTGAAGCTTTCTTT.

The chain is built from TRBV7-9 and TRBJ2-5, with D possibly matching TRBD1 (6 bases). Per germline, CDR1 SEHNR and CDR2 FQNEAQ (reference sequence). The V gene lost 0 bases and the J gene lost 3 bases, with 11 bases spanning the gap. CDR3 length: 15 residues. CDR3 bases: TGTGCCAGCAGCTTAGCGGGAGCAGGGGAAGAGACCCAGTACTTC. It translates to CASSLAGAGEETQYF.

This chain joins TRBV18 and TRBJ2-7; the match to TRBD1 covers 7 bases. Germline CDR1 and CDR2: KGHSH and LQKENI. This CDR3 comprises 15 residues. Trimming took 4 bases from V and 2 from J; bases not matched to a gene: 8. The CDR3 DNA is TGTGCCAGCTCACTAGGACAGGTGGGGACCTACGAGCAGTACTTC. Protein sequence: CASSLGQVGTYEQYF.

The chain couples TRBV5-8 to TRBJ1-5, with D uncertain. Germline V gene lookup returns CDR1 SGHTS and CDR2 YDEGEE. Trimming removed 6 bases at V and 0 bases at J, with 7 bases between. This CDR3 has 13 residues. CDR3 protein: CASTPGSNQPQHF. The CDR3 DNA follows: TGTGCCAGCACACCCGGTAGCAATCAGCCCCAGCATTTT.

The rearrangement joins TRBV6-6 to TRBJ2-2; maybe TRBD1 (5 bases). Between the trimmed V and J ends, which lost 7 bases and 5 bases, there was a span of 8 bases. CDR3 length: 12 residues. Germline CDR1 and CDR2: MNHNY and SVGAGI (reference sequence). The CDR3 is CASKTGTGELFF. The DNA for the CDR3 is TGTGCCAGCAAAACAGGAACCGGGGAGCTGTTTTTT.

The chain links TRBV10-3 to TRBJ1-6; TRBD1 is a possible D gene (5 bases). Germline-derived CDR1 and CDR2 are ENHRY and SYGVKD. CDR3 size: 15 residues. V lost 2 bases and J 7 bases, leaving 12 bases between the germline ends. CDR3 loop: CAISELRGENSPLHF. The CDR3 DNA sequence: TGTGCCATCAGTGAGCTTCGGGGGGAAAATTCACCCCTCCACTTT.

The chain combines TRBV6-5 with TRBJ1-1; D gene uncertain. Deletions cut 3 bases from V and 1 base from J, with 12 bases between. CDR1 and CDR2 from the germline V gene are MNHEY and SVGAGI. This CDR3 region has 15 residues. The DNA for the CDR3 is TGTGCCAGCAGTTATAGGTCCGCGGGGAACACTGAAGCTTTCTTT. Amino acid sequence: CASSYRSAGNTEAFF.